The present TCR beta chain was sequenced within a study of blood T cell repertoires in COVID-19. About the study: Collection of acute and convalescent COVID-19 samples took place in the United States, Italy and Spain. In each case, the material was cDNA or gDNA derived from T cells, B-cell-depleted T cells, or PBMCs.

CDR3 length equals 14 residues. V shed 4 bases and J shed 5 bases, with 11 bases lying between them. The germline gives CDR1 SGHNT, CDR2 YENEEA. In the original processing: How many nucleated cells were present was estimated from reference gene primer amplification. This table comes from immunoSEQ multiplex PCR, and its TCRdb copy is limited to in-frame clones, with some not included. V and J calls and clone size follow that table, whereas D and trimming were derived from the DNA. The repertoire holds 50,000 to 60,000 clones, almost 85% seen once, with roughly 13% in the top ten. This chain connects TRBV11-3 to TRBJ2-2, with D perhaps TRBD1 (6 bases). Specimen: peripheral blood. This clonotype was obtained from a human donor in a cohort sampled during active COVID-19. The CDR3 protein is CASSSPGATGELFF. Here the CDR3 DNA reads TGTGCCAGCAGCTCTCCAGGGGCTACCGGGGAGCTGTTTTTT.